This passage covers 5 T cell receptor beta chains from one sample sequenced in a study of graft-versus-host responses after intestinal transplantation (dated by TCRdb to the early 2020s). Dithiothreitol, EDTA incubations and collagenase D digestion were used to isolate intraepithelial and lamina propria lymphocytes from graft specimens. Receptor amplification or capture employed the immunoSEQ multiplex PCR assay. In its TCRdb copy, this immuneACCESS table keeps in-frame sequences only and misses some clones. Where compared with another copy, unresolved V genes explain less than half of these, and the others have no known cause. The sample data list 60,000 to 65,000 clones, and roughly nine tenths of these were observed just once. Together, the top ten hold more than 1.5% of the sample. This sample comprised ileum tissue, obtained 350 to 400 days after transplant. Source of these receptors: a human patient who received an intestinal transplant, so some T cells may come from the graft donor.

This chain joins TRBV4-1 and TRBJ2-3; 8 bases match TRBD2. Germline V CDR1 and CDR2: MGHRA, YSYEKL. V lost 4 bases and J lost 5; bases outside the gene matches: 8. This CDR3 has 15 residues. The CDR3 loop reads CASSLPGGALDTQYF. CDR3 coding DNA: TGCGCCAGCAGCCTCCCGGGGGGGGCTTTAGATACGCAGTATTTT.

The CDR3 loop is CASSFAGRSNQPQHF. DNA for the CDR3: TGTGCCAGCAGTTTCGCAGGGAGGAGCAATCAGCCCCAGCATTTT. The chain recombines TRBV28 with TRBJ1-5; TRBD1 is a possible D gene (5 bases). Trimming cost V 3 bases and J 1 base, with 10 bases left between them. The germline CDR1 and CDR2 sequences are MDHEN and SYDVKM. This CDR3 is built from 15 residues. Looking up the rest from reference TRBV28 and TRBJ1-5 gives the full variable domain: DVKVTQSSRYLVKRTGEKVFLECVQDMDHENMFWYRQDPGLGLRLIYFSYDVKMKEKGDIPEGYSVSREKKERFSLILESASTNQTSMYLCASSFAGRSNQPQHFGDGTRLSIL.

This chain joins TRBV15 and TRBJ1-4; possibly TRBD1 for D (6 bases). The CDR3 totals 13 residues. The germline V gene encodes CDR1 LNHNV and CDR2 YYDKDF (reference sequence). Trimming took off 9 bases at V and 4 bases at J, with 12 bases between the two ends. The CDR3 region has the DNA TGTGCCACAGGGGGAAGGAATAATGAAAAACTGTTTTTT. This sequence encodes CATGGRNNEKLFF.

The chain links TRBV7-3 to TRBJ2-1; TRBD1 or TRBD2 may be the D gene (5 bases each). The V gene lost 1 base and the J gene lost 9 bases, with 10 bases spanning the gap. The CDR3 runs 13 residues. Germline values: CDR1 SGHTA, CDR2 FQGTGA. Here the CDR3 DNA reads TGTGCCAGCAGCTTAATCGGGACGGGTGAGCAGTTCTTC. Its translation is CASSLIGTGEQFF.

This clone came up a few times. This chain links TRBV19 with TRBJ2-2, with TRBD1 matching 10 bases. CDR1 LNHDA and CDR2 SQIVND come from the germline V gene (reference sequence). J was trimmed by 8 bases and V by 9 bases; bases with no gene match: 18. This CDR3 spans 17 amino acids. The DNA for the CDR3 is TGTGCCAGCCTCCCCCCGGGACAGGGGCTTCGTGGGGGGGAGCTGTTTTTT. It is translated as CASLPPGQGLRGGELFF. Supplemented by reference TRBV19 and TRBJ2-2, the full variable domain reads DGGITQSPKYLFRKEGQNVTLSCEQNLNHDAMYWYRQDPGQGLRLIYYSQIVNDFQKGDIAEGYSVSREKKESFPLTVTSAQKNPTAFYLCASLPPGQGLRGGELFFGEGSRLTVL.